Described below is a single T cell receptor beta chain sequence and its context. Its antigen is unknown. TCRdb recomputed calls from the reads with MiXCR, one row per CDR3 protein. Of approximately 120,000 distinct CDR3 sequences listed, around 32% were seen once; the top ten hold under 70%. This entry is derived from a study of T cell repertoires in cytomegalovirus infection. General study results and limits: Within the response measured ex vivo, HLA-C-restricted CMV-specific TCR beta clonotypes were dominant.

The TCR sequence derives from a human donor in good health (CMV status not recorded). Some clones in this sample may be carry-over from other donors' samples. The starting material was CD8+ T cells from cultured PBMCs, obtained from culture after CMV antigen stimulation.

CDR3 sequence (DNA): TGTGCCAGCAGTGAAGTCCCAGACACGGGCTACGAGCAGTACTTC. Amino acids: CASSEVPDTGYEQYF. The chain has TRBV6-1 and TRBJ2-7; D is undetermined. The germline V gene encodes CDR1 MNHNS and CDR2 SASEGT. The CDR3 totals 15 residues. V was shortened by 1 base and J by 3 bases, with 13 bases between the two germline ends.